This T cell receptor (beta chain) was retrieved from a study of T cells in Graves' hyperthyroidism and ophthalmopathy (dated by TCRdb to between 2018 and 2021). Describing the broader study: Peripheral blood samples were taken at initial diagnosis, before any treatment was given. According to the paper, TCR Vbeta CDR3 sequencing was carried out on around 140 peripheral blood samples, which came from over 40 ophthalmopathy, around 74 hyperthyroidism and around 17 progressor patients. Following sampling, methimazole starting at 30 mg daily was given to hyperthyroidism patients, and high-dose intravenous methylprednisolone was given to ophthalmopathy patients. A discovery cohort of fewer than 110 patients, 43 with Graves' ophthalmopathy and approximately 60 with stable Graves' hyperthyroidism, was used to find distinguishing TCR V-J signatures. Thyroid tissue and blood T-cell repertoires from roughly six Graves' hyperthyroidism patients were also compared in the study. For training and testing, the 80 to 100 patients in the discovery cohort were randomly divided in a 7:3 ratio. Whether ophthalmopathy could be predicted prospectively was tested in an independent validation cohort made up of approximately 19 hyperthyroidism patients plus 17 patients who later progressed to ophthalmopathy. General findings and caveats noted by the study authors: Sample size was not statistically predetermined, and blinding of investigators to group allocation was not performed. In validation, the model predicted progression to ophthalmopathy with around 71% sensitivity and about 72% specificity, a median of 6.5 months before onset. Most expanded thyroid clonotypes (frequency above 0.001) were also found in blood, which suggests that blood repertoires may mirror thyroid immune responses. A model built on a 13 V-J signature distinguished ophthalmopathy from stable hyperthyroidism, reaching roughly 88% sensitivity and under 84% specificity in cross-validation and 80%/75% in testing.

Per the germline V gene, SGHDN is the CDR1 and FVKESK is the CDR2. Trimming costs V 2 bases and J 4 bases, and their ends lie 8 bases apart. The CDR3 spans 13 residues, from the cysteine through the phenylalanine. The kept DNA is CDR3 alone, 39 bases in frame from the first base. On this clonotype: The target of this receptor is not known. Per-nucleotide qualities are absent, and no much larger clonotype sits a single base away.

A patient counted as having stable Graves' hyperthyroidism if no progression to ophthalmopathy occurred over 18 months of follow-up. Hyperthyroidism patients were newly diagnosed, with disease duration under 2 months, and aged 18 to 65 years. Any patient with an uncontrolled infection, another autoimmune disease, pregnancy or lactation was excluded. Clinical symptoms, serum thyroxine and TRAb, thyroid ultrasound, and orbital computed tomography formed the basis for the diagnoses. Ficoll-Paque density gradient centrifugation was used to isolate PBMCs from about 9 ml of fresh peripheral blood. Trizol reagent was used to extract total RNA, and RNA quality was then checked on an Agilent 2100 Bioanalyzer. Amplification of TCR beta CDR3 regions was carried out from RNA transcripts. For the first round of RT-PCR on the TCR CDR3, the HTBI primer set was used together with the Qiagen OneStep RT-PCR kit. The libraries were constructed in a second round of multiplex PCR and then size-selected and purified. Paired-end sequencing of the libraries was performed with 100 bp reads on an Illumina HiSeq2000. Per the original workflow: SOAPnuke was used to process the raw data, with reads discarded if the reads contained adapters or uncalled bases, had a mean Phred below 15, or lacked an exact constant-primer or identifier match. High-quality paired reads were merged using COPE v1.2.5, and each unique nucleotide sequence was defined as a clonotype. MiTCR v1.1 was used to align the clonotypes against IMGT TRBV, TRBD and TRBJ reference segments. The analysis was restricted to V-J combinations with a frequency above 0.0001, which together covered about 99% of the repertoires. A TCS score was defined as the ratio between F50 (clonal expansion) and ExV (chaos), using BLOSUM62-based TCRdist between CDR3 peptides within each V-J. Welch's t-statistics and random forest reduced some 510 V-J features to about 12, which were used in a naive Bayes classifier (R e1071). The public sequencing data were trimmed at Q25 with fastp and processed into clonotypes with MiXCR by TCRdb, which kept only in-frame beta chains. CDR3 protein sequences are deduplicated, and each keeps its most common genes and DNA. Here the V and J calls rest on TCRdb's processing, not on the authors' analysis. The table for this sample lists around 440,000 distinct CDR3 sequences; 15% to 19% of them were counted only once. Together, the top ten hold roughly 15% of the sample.

The sequence was collected from a woman in her late teens or twenties with Graves' hyperthyroidism. The sequenced sample consisted of blood. The chain joins TRBV14 to TRBJ1-2; the D gene identity is not certain. The CDR3 sequence is CASSQQSTYGYTF. The DNA reads as follows: TGTGCCAGCAGCCAACAGTCAACCTATGGCTACACCTTC.